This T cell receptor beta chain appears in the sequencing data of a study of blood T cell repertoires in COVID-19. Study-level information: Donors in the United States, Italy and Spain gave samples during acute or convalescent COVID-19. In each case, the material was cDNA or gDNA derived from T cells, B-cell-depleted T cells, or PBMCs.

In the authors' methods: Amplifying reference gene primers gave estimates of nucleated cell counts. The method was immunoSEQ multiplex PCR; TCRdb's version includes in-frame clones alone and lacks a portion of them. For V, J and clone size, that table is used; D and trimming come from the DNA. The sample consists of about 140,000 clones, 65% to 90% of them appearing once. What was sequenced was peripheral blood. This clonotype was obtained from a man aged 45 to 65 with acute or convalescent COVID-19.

CDR3 DNA sequence: TGTGCCAGCAGCCCTGGAGGCTTACGCACAGATACGCAGTATTTT. Protein sequence: CASSPGGLRTDTQYF. V and J are TRBV14 and TRBJ2-3; the D gene is possibly TRBD2 (5 bases). Germline V gene lookup returns CDR1 SGHDN and CDR2 FVKESK. The CDR3 covers 15 residues. The ends were cut back, 4 bases at V and 1 base at J, with 12 bases in the middle.